The T cell receptor beta chain under discussion was sequenced for a study of blood T cell repertoires in COVID-19. At the level of the study: Acute and convalescent COVID-19 specimens originated in the United States, Italy and Spain. From T cells, B-cell-depleted T cells, or PBMCs came the material, which was cDNA or gDNA.

In the source study's methods: Nucleated cell counts were estimated from reference gene primer amplification. TCRdb's table, derived via immunoSEQ multiplex PCR, lists solely in-frame clones and lacks some. V, J and clone size are those of that table, while D and trimming were read from the DNA. Altogether roughly 69,000 clones are present, more than 75% being singletons, with the ten largest covering 4% to 5.5%. Looked up from germline, CDR1 is MNHEY and CDR2 is SMNVEV (reference sequence). Trimming removed 2 bases from V and 4 bases from J; junction bases left unmatched: 7. The CDR3 runs 16 residues.

This TCR came from a human donor in a cohort sampled during active COVID-19. V usage is TRBV27 and J usage is TRBJ1-5, with TRBD1 matching 8 bases. Sample: peripheral blood. In DNA, the CDR3 is TGTGCCAGCAGTTTAAATAGACAGGGGCGAAATCAGCCCCAGCATTTT. It yields the protein CASSLNRQGRNQPQHF.